This TCR beta chain was identified during a study of T cells in Graves' hyperthyroidism and ophthalmopathy. Amplification of TCR beta CDR3 regions used RNA as the template. In the first-round RT-PCR of the TCR CDR3, the HTBI primer set was used. TCRdb re-called the multiplex PCR reads with MiXCR, one entry per CDR3 protein. The sample has fewer than 600,000 distinct CDR3 sequences, 12% to 15% seen once. This CDR3 is 16 amino acids long. Germline V CDR1 and CDR2: DFQATT, SNEGSKA (reference sequence). J was trimmed by 6 bases and V by 0 bases; bases with no gene match: 7. This clonotype was seen many times.

Specimen: blood. This clonotype was obtained from a woman aged 40 to 55 with Graves' hyperthyroidism. This chain joins TRBV20-1 and TRBJ2-7; 14 bases map to TRBD2. In DNA form, the CDR3 reads TGCAGTGCTAGAGATCGGACTAGCGGGAGGTTAGCCGAGCAGTACTTC. It translates to CSARDRTSGRLAEQYF.